What follows are 21 T cell receptor beta chains derived from one specimen sequenced in a study of T cell repertoires in cytomegalovirus infection (dated by TCRdb to between 2018 and 2021). Instrument on record: Illumina HiSeq 1500. The public reads were reprocessed in TCRdb via fastp at Q25 and MiXCR, keeping in-frame beta chains. Rows are unified per CDR3 protein, each entry keeping the most common DNA and genes. The sample includes 700,000 to 900,000 distinct CDR3 sequences, with almost 30% observed a single time. The ten largest clones add up to roughly 13% of the sample. The sample's treatment or condition label is to be understood as: in vitro stimulation with specific CMV peptide epitopes to enrich CMV-specific T cells. These receptors are not linked to any known antigen. The source was cultured CD8+ T cells from PBMCs, collected from culture after CMV antigen stimulation. The receptors stem from a human donor in good health (CMV status not recorded). Some clones in this sample may be carry-over from other donors' samples.

For this clonotype: This may arise from a read error, as a much more abundant clone is one base away. The genes are TRBV7-2 and TRBJ2-3; a possible D gene is TRBD2 (5 bases). This CDR3 contains 13 residues. V was trimmed by 1 base and J by 4 bases, leaving 6 bases between them. CDR1 SGHTA and CDR2 FQGNSA come from the germline V gene. The CDR3 nucleotides are TGTGCCAGCAGCTTAGTACTAGCAGATACGCAGTATTTT. As protein: CASSLVLADTQYF.

The chain combines TRBV9 with TRBJ1-1, with D perhaps matching TRBD1 (5 bases). The CDR3 extends over 16 amino acids. Between the trimmed V and J ends, which lost 3 bases and 3 bases, there was a span of 18 bases. Per the germline V gene, CDR1 is SGDLS and CDR2 is YYNGEE. CDR3 DNA: TGTGCCAGCAGCGAAAGAGGGGCAGCCGGCGACACTGAAGCTTTCTTT. The encoded protein is CASSERGAAGDTEAFF.

With regard to this clonotype: Because the CDR3's place on the DNA is in doubt, the DNA is left out and the CDR3 is given as listed by TCRdb. The genes are TRBV5-5 and TRBJ1-2. The length of the CDR3 is 16 amino acids, counting both ends. The germline CDR1 and CDR2 sequences are SGHKS and YYEKEE (reference sequence). The CDR3 reads CASSLAFGRGNYGNTF.

The sample holds many counts of this clonotype. V and J are TRBV7-2 and TRBJ2-3; either TRBD1 or TRBD2 may fit D (7 bases each). There are 16 residues in the CDR3. CDR1 SGHTA and CDR2 FQGNSA come from the germline V gene. V gave up 5 bases and J gave up 0 bases, with 15 bases separating them. In DNA form, the CDR3 reads TGTGCCAGCAGCCCGGGCCAGGGGGGGAGCACAGATACGCAGTATTTT. Translating it yields CASSPGQGGSTDTQYF.

This clonotype was counted a few times. The chain uses TRBV6-2 or TRBV6-3 and TRBJ1-1; D ambiguous. Trimming stripped 7 bases from V and 0 bases from J, with 9 bases between. The CDR3 consists of 13 residues. Germline CDR1 reads MNHEY; CDR2 reads SVGEGT. The DNA of the CDR3 is TGTGCCAGCACTCTAGAGGTGAACACTGAAGCTTTCTTT. This codes for CASTLEVNTEAFF.

The V gene is TRBV11-2, the J gene TRBJ2-3; 8 bases fit TRBD1. Germline V gene sequence: CDR1 SGHAT, CDR2 FQNNGV. The CDR3 has 18 residues. The V and J ends lost 1 base and 4 bases, in that order; junction bases with no gene match: 13. DNA of the CDR3: TGTGCCAGCAGCTTAGTATTTCAGGGGGCGAAGTTATCAGATACGCAGTATTTT. Amino acid sequence: CASSLVFQGAKLSDTQYF.

V usage is TRBV12-3 or TRBV12-4 and J usage is TRBJ2-3; 8 bases fit TRBD1. The J segment lost 2 bases and the V segment lost 6 bases, leaving 10 bases of the junction unmatched. This CDR3 comprises 16 residues. The CDR3 DNA sequence: TGTGCCAGCAGCCGACCGGGACAGGCATTCACAGATACGCAGTATTTT. This translates into CASSRPGQAFTDTQYF.

The chain joins TRBV6-8 to TRBJ2-5; the D call may be TRBD1 or TRBD2 (6 bases each). Germline assignment: CDR1 MNHGY and CDR2 SAAAGT. The CDR3 is made up of 13 amino acids. V shed 6 bases and J shed 5 bases, with 13 bases lying between them. The CDR3 loop is CASRRGAVETQYF. CDR3 nucleotides: TGTGCCAGCAGAAGGGGGGCGGTGGAGACCCAGTACTTC.

V usage is TRBV6-6 and J usage is TRBJ1-1; 8 positions match TRBD1. The CDR3 spans 18 residues. The J segment lost 1 base and the V segment lost 3 bases, leaving 13 bases of the junction unmatched. Looked up from germline, CDR1 is MNHNY and CDR2 is SVGAGI (reference sequence). CDR3: CASSYLGDRGFTNTEAFF. CDR3 bases: TGTGCCAGCAGTTATTTGGGTGACAGGGGATTCACGAACACTGAAGCTTTCTTT.

This clonotype was recorded at least ten times. V usage is TRBV7-2 and J usage is TRBJ2-3; D not certain. Germline CDR1 is SGHTA and CDR2 is FQGNSA. The CDR3 consists of 15 residues. Trimming took off 3 bases at V and 1 base at J, with 11 bases between the two ends. CDR3 loop: CASSLGLRGTDTQYF. The CDR3 DNA follows: TGTGCCAGCAGCTTGGGCCTACGAGGCACAGATACGCAGTATTTT. Combining the CDR3 with reference TRBV7-2 and TRBJ2-3 gives the whole variable domain GAGVSQSPSNKVTEKGKDVELRCDPISGHTALYWYRQSLGQGLEFLIYFQGNSAPDKSGLPSDRFSAERTGGSVSTLTIQRTQQEDSAVYLCASSLGLRGTDTQYFGPGTRLTVL.

The CDR3 spells CASRGPGAGASGNTIYF. The CDR3, as DNA: TGTGCCAGCCGAGGGCCAGGGGCTGGGGCCTCCGGAAACACCATATATTTT. The rearrangement uses TRBV7-9 and TRBJ1-3, with D perhaps matching TRBD1 (6 bases). The CDR3 spans 17 residues. CDR1 is SEHNR and CDR2 is FQNEAQ in the germline V gene (reference sequence). V shed 8 bases and J shed 4 bases, with 24 bases lying between them.

V is TRBV20-1 and J is TRBJ2-1; D may match TRBD1 or TRBD2 (5 bases each). The CDR3 consists of 13 residues. V dropped 4 bases and J dropped 4 bases, with 11 bases sitting between them. Germline assignment: CDR1 DFQATT and CDR2 SNEGSKA (reference sequence). CDR3 nucleotides: TGCAGTGCTATTCCCTGGGGGTACAATGAGCAGTTCTTC. Protein: CSAIPWGYNEQFF.

In this sample, this clonotype turned up many times. The J gene is TRBJ2-7, the V gene TRBV20-1, with D maybe TRBD1 (7 bases). The CDR3 covers 14 residues. From germline, CDR1 is DFQATT and CDR2 SNEGSKA (reference sequence). Trimming removed 0 bases at V and 4 bases at J, with 13 bases between. The CDR3 nucleotides are TGCAGTGCTAGAGAGAGGGGGGACAGATACGAGCAGTACGTC. It encodes CSARERGDRYEQYV.

This clonotype was seen only a few times. The CDR3 DNA reads TGTGCCAGCAGTCGGGACGGCCCCAATCAGCCCCAGCATTTT. This codes for CASSRDGPNQPQHF. The rearrangement joins TRBV7-6 to TRBJ1-5, with D possibly being TRBD1 (5 bases). Germline lookup yields CDR1 SGHVS and CDR2 FNYEAQ. With 6 bases removed from V and 3 bases from J, the gap between germline ends came to 12 bases. This CDR3 is 14 amino acids long.

A single count supports this clonotype. The rearrangement uses TRBV27 and TRBJ1-5; 9 bases are shared with TRBD1. Trimming at V came to 7 bases and at J to 0 bases, leaving 10 bases not matched to a gene. CDR1 and CDR2 from the germline V gene are MNHEY and SMNVEV (reference sequence). This CDR3 contains 17 residues. CDR3 nucleotide sequence: TGTGCCAGCAACATAACCGGGACAGGGACTAGCAATCAGCCCCAGCATTTT. Protein product: CASNITGTGTSNQPQHF.

The J gene is TRBJ2-3, the V gene TRBV5-1, with D hard to call. Germline assignment: CDR1 SGHRS and CDR2 YFSETQ. Deletions cut 3 bases from V and 6 bases from J, with 11 bases between. The CDR3 runs 13 residues. This CDR3 is CASSSYFGDTQYF. In DNA, the CDR3 is TGCGCCAGCAGCTCCTACTTTGGGGATACGCAGTATTTT.

This chain uses TRBV2 with TRBJ1-2; possibly TRBD1 for D (5 bases). The germline V and J ends were trimmed by 3 bases and 0 bases, with 20 bases remaining between them. The CDR3 sequence is 18 residues long. CDR1 is SNHLY and CDR2 is FYNNEI in the germline V gene. CDR3 DNA: TGTGCCAGCAGTGATGGGGCGTCTTCGGCCCTGGCTAACTATGGCTACACCTTC. Residues: CASSDGASSALANYGYTF.

The rearrangement uses TRBV5-1 and TRBJ1-2; D not resolved. The CDR3 runs to 11 residues. Deletions cut 3 bases from V and 7 bases from J, with 7 bases between. Germline V gene lookup returns CDR1 SGHRS and CDR2 YFSETQ. In DNA form, the CDR3 reads TGCGCCAGCAGCTGGTCGGGTGGCTACACCTTC. Its translation is CASSWSGGYTF.

This clonotype occurred many times. The chain has TRBV7-8 and TRBJ2-2; a possible D gene is TRBD1 (6 bases). The CDR3 sequence is 17 residues long. Trimming took off 5 bases at V and 6 bases at J, with 22 bases between the two ends. From germline, CDR1 is SGHVS and CDR2 FQNEAQ. The CDR3 sequence is CASSLESNRVWAGELFF. The CDR3 bases are TGTGCCAGCAGCCTAGAGTCGAACAGGGTATGGGCCGGGGAGCTGTTTTTT.

This chain uses TRBV12-3 or TRBV12-4 with TRBJ2-7, with TRBD1 matching 9 bases. This CDR3 has 13 residues. With V trimmed by 6 bases and J by 5 bases, 5 bases remained unmatched. The CDR3 region has the DNA TGTGCCAGCAGGGACAGGGGATCCAACGAGCAGTACTTC. It encodes CASRDRGSNEQYF.

The V gene is TRBV24-1, the J gene TRBJ2-1; D unclear. Trimming removed 0 bases at V and 6 bases at J, with 5 bases between. The CDR3 consists of 13 residues. CDR1 and CDR2 from the germline V gene are KGHDR and SFDVKD. CDR3 amino acids: CATSDLSSNEQFF. The CDR3 DNA follows: TGTGCCACCAGTGATTTGTCCAGCAATGAGCAGTTCTTC.